These 30 T cell receptor beta chains came from one sample sequenced in a study of T cells in Graves' hyperthyroidism and ophthalmopathy (dated by TCRdb to the late 2010s). Library creation used multiplex PCR. Sequencing used an Illumina HiSeq 2000. The TCR beta CDR3 regions were amplified from the RNA transcripts. The first round of RT-PCR for the TCR CDR3 was performed with the HTBI primer set and the Qiagen OneStep RT-PCR kit. TCRdb reprocessing: public reads trimmed at Q25 with fastp, clones called with MiXCR, in-frame beta chains kept. Identical CDR3 proteins give one entry, which carries the most common genes and DNA. This sample gives 200,000 to 250,000 distinct CDR3 sequences in total; under 20% of them show up just once. Around 50% of the sample goes to the ten largest clones. The specimen sequenced was blood. The receptors derive from a man aged 45 to 65 with Graves' hyperthyroidism.

The table lists this clonotype with many counts. The chain joins TRBV7-2 to TRBJ2-1; TRBD2 agrees at 10 bases. V lost 0 bases and J lost 6; bases outside the gene matches: 5. Germline V gives CDR1 SGHTA, CDR2 FQGNSA. The length of the CDR3 is 16 residues. The CDR3 reads CASSLAGTSASNEQFF. The CDR3 DNA follows: TGTGCCAGCAGCTTAGCGGGGACTAGCGCAAGCAATGAGCAGTTCTTC.

This clonotype has a handful of counts. The chain employs TRBV5-5 and TRBJ2-7; TRBD1 or TRBD2 may be the D gene (5 bases each). The CDR3 runs 16 residues. Looked up from germline, CDR1 is SGHKS and CDR2 is YYEKEE (reference sequence). V was cut by 0 bases and J by 5 bases, with 18 bases left in between. This CDR3 reads CASSLEGPHLENEQYF. CDR3 coding DNA: TGTGCCAGCAGCTTGGAGGGACCCCACCTAGAGAACGAGCAGTACTTC.

This clonotype was counted ten times or more. V usage is TRBV6-2 or TRBV6-3 and J usage is TRBJ2-1; D is unclear. There are 16 residues in the CDR3. Germline CDR1 and CDR2: MNHEY and SVGEGT. Between the trimmed V and J ends, which lost 4 bases and 5 bases, there was a span of 18 bases. The CDR3 DNA sequence: TGTGCCAGCAGTTTTGGCATAGGGAACCCTAACAATGAGCAGTTCTTC. This encodes CASSFGIGNPNNEQFF.

This clonotype appeared many times. V and J are TRBV5-1 and TRBJ2-7; D may be TRBD1 (5 bases). V gave up 0 bases and J gave up 2 bases, with 12 bases separating them. CDR1 SGHRS and CDR2 YFSETQ come from the germline V gene. The CDR3 covers 15 residues. The CDR3 reads CASSLAADSTYEQYF. DNA for the CDR3: TGCGCCAGCAGCTTGGCTGCCGACAGCACCTACGAGCAGTACTTC.

This chain uses TRBV10-2 with TRBJ1-6; maybe TRBD1 (5 bases). Trimming cost V 7 bases and J 3 bases, with 16 bases left between them. Germline CDR1 is WSHSY and CDR2 is SAAADI. CDR3 length equals 16 residues. CDR3 sequence: CASNDRGFYYNSPLHF. The CDR3 nucleotides read TGCGCCAGCAATGACAGAGGATTTTACTATAATTCACCCCTCCACTTT.

The CDR3, as DNA: TGCAGTGCTAGAGAGGCTTATCTAGCGGGGGTCGAGCAGTACTTC. It yields the protein CSAREAYLAGVEQYF. V and J are TRBV20-1 and TRBJ2-7; 10 nucleotides agree with TRBD2. CDR3 length equals 15 residues. In germline, CDR1 is DFQATT, CDR2 SNEGSKA (reference sequence). V dropped 0 bases and J dropped 6; count of bases not matched to a gene: 8.

This clonotype has ten or more counts. This chain joins TRBV12-3 or TRBV12-4 and TRBJ2-3, with a tentative D call TRBD1 (5 bases). The germline V and J ends were trimmed by 6 bases and 4 bases, with 14 bases remaining between them. The CDR3 has 14 amino acids. In DNA, the CDR3 is TGTGCCAGCAGCCGCACCTCAGGGTCAGATACGCAGTATTTT. Its translation is CASSRTSGSDTQYF.

This clonotype was found many times. The chain joins TRBV12-5 to TRBJ1-1; D unresolved. The V end was cut by 3 bases, the J end by 4 bases, with 12 bases between. CDR3 length: 14 amino acids. Germline V lookup: CDR1 LGHNT, CDR2 FRNRAP. CDR3 protein: CASGFGLRGTEAFF. CDR3 nucleotides: TGTGCTAGTGGTTTCGGGCTCAGAGGCACTGAAGCTTTCTTT.

J is TRBJ2-7 and V is TRBV20-1, with TRBD2 as a possible D gene (6 bases). Trimming took off 3 bases at V and 2 bases at J, with 14 bases between the two ends. Germline V gives CDR1 DFQATT, CDR2 SNEGSKA (reference sequence). The CDR3 runs to 14 residues. CDR3 coding DNA: TGCAGTGCTAGGGGGCGGGGCCCCGCCTACGAGCAGTACTTC. Protein sequence: CSARGRGPAYEQYF.

The sample holds many counts of this clonotype. The rearrangement joins TRBV6-2 or TRBV6-3 to TRBJ2-3; D possibly corresponds to TRBD2 (6 bases). Between the trimmed V and J ends, which lost 0 bases and 0 bases, there was a span of 16 bases. The CDR3 runs 18 residues. Germline assignment: CDR1 MNHEY and CDR2 SVGEGT. The CDR3 nucleotides are TGTGCCAGCAGTTACTCGAGTGTGTCGGAGGGTAGCACAGATACGCAGTATTTT. Amino acid sequence: CASSYSSVSEGSTDTQYF.

This clonotype was observed at least ten times. The rearrangement joins TRBV11-2 to TRBJ2-1; unclear D gene. From germline, CDR1 is SGHAT and CDR2 FQNNGV. The CDR3 totals 16 residues. V was cut by 4 bases and J by 4 bases, with 17 bases left in between. CDR3 amino acids: CASSYLHTGVYNEQFF. As DNA, the CDR3 is TGTGCCAGCAGCTACCTTCATACCGGTGTTTACAATGAGCAGTTCTTC.

This clonotype was counted ten times or more. The rearrangement joins TRBV3-1 to TRBJ2-7, with a weak D call TRBD2 (6 bases). Looked up from germline, CDR1 is LGHDT and CDR2 is YNNKEL (reference sequence). CDR3 length: 14 amino acids. V lost 4 bases and J 2 bases, leaving 12 bases between the germline ends. The CDR3 is CASSPGTGPYEQYF. The CDR3, as DNA: TGTGCCAGCAGCCCGGGGACTGGCCCCTACGAGCAGTACTTC.

This clonotype was counted many times. V gene TRBV18 combines with J gene TRBJ2-7; D may be TRBD2 (5 bases). The germline CDR1 and CDR2 sequences are KGHSH and LQKENI. CDR3 length: 15 residues. The ends were cut back, 0 bases at V and 1 base at J, with 10 bases in the middle. CDR3 DNA: TGTGCCAGCTCACCACCGGGAGCCCTATCCTACGAGCAGTACTTC. It specifies CASSPPGALSYEQYF. The full variable domain, in which reference TRBV18 and TRBJ2-7 provide the parts outside the CDR3, is NAGVMQNPRHLVRRRGQEARLRCSPMKGHSHVYWYRQLPEEGLKFMVYLQKENIIDESGMPKERFSAEFPKEGPSILRIQQVVRGDSAAYFCASSPPGALSYEQYFGPGTRLTVT.

There are many counts of this clonotype. The chain recombines TRBV5-1 with TRBJ2-7; 9 bases align to TRBD1. The CDR3 totals 14 residues. V lost 3 bases, J lost 6 bases, and 7 bases stayed unmatched. The germline V gene has CDR1 SGHRS and CDR2 YFSETQ. The CDR3 nucleotides read TGCGCCAGCAGCTCGGGGGGACAGGGTGGCGAGCAGTACTTC. The encoded protein is CASSSGGQGGEQYF.

A few counts support this clonotype. The chain carries TRBV13 and TRBJ2-1; 7 nucleotides line up with TRBD2. The J segment lost 9 bases and the V segment lost 5 bases, leaving 16 bases of the junction unmatched. CDR1 and CDR2 (germline): PRHDT, FYEKMQ (reference sequence). The length of the CDR3 is 16 residues. CDR3 sequence reads: CASSHVWGGPRGEQFF. CDR3 coding DNA: TGTGCCAGCAGCCACGTATGGGGAGGGCCGAGGGGTGAGCAGTTCTTC.

This clonotype has ten or more counts. This chain joins TRBV5-1 and TRBJ2-3; D unclear. V was shortened by 2 bases and J by 8 bases, with 15 bases between the two germline ends. The CDR3 totals 14 residues. CDR1 and CDR2 from the germline V gene are SGHRS and YFSETQ. This CDR3 is CASSFREPWGTQYF. CDR3 nucleotides: TGCGCCAGCAGCTTTAGGGAACCCTGGGGTACGCAGTATTTT.

In its sample, this clonotype was seen many times. The chain links TRBV11-2 to TRBJ2-1, with D possibly TRBD1 on 6 matching bases. Germline V CDR1 and CDR2: SGHAT, FQNNGV. The CDR3 consists of 15 residues. V lost 6 bases and J lost 2, with 14 bases in between. For the CDR3, the DNA is TGTGCCAGCAGTTACAGGGACCAAACCTACAATGAGCAGTTCTTC. This encodes CASSYRDQTYNEQFF.

At least ten counts were recorded for this clonotype. The chain has TRBV2 and TRBJ2-7; D is perhaps TRBD2 (6 bases). CDR3 size: 16 residues. With 0 bases removed from V and 0 bases from J, the gap between germline ends came to 12 bases. Looked up from germline, CDR1 is SNHLY and CDR2 is FYNNEI. This CDR3 is CASSEAWPSDSYEQYF. The DNA of the CDR3 is TGTGCCAGCAGTGAAGCGTGGCCTAGCGACTCCTACGAGCAGTACTTC.

Concerning this clonotype: This may arise from a read error, as a much more abundant clone is one base away. J is TRBJ2-1 and V is TRBV7-9; possibly TRBD2 for D (5 bases). The CDR3 consists of 12 residues. The germline gives CDR1 SEHNR, CDR2 FQNEAQ (reference sequence). Trimming shortened V by 8 bases and J by 10 bases, and 15 bases separated the two germline ends. CDR3 coding DNA: TGTGCCAGCGGCTCACTAGGTCGGGAGCAGTTCTTC. This sequence encodes CASGSLGREQFF.

The rearrangement joins TRBV5-1 to TRBJ2-5; D perhaps matches TRBD2 (6 bases). The ends were cut back, 0 bases at V and 2 bases at J, with 11 bases in the middle. CDR3 size: 15 residues. Germline V gene lookup returns CDR1 SGHRS and CDR2 YFSETQ. In nucleotides, the CDR3 is TGCGCCAGCAGCTTGGGCGTAGCGGTACAAGAGACCCAGTACTTC. This encodes CASSLGVAVQETQYF.

This clonotype was picked up a small number of times. This chain connects TRBV29-1 to TRBJ1-1, with TRBD1 matching 7 bases. Germline values: CDR1 SQVTM, CDR2 ANQGSEA. V lost 7 bases to trimming and J lost 4 bases; unmatched junction nucleotides: 6. This CDR3 comprises 12 residues. Written as DNA, the CDR3 is TGCAGCGGACAGGGTTGGGGCACTGAAGCTTTCTTT. As protein: CSGQGWGTEAFF.

The table lists this clonotype with many counts. One end of the junction varies from germline; a read error may be responsible. The rearrangement links TRBV7-9 to TRBJ1-1, with 7 bases fitting TRBD1. The CDR3 length is 17 residues. Germline lookup yields CDR1 SEHNR and CDR2 FQNEAQ (reference sequence). CDR3 region: CASSKLYRGGGNAEAFF. In nucleotides, the CDR3 is TGTGCCAGCAGCAAACTTTACAGGGGTGGTGGGAACGCTGAAGCTTTCTTT.

This clonotype was counted only a few times. The rearrangement joins TRBV5-1 to TRBJ2-2; TRBD2 agrees at 7 bases. J lost 0 bases, V lost 0 bases, and 2 bases had no gene match. The CDR3 is made up of 16 amino acids. Germline V gene data show CDR1 as SGHRS and CDR2 as YFSETQ. CDR3 coding DNA: TGCGCCAGCAGCTTGGCTCTAGCGGCGAACACCGGGGAGCTGTTTTTT. Translating gives CASSLALAANTGELFF. The whole variable domain, remainder taken from reference TRBV5-1 and TRBJ2-2, is KAGVTQTPRYLIKTRGQQVTLSCSPISGHRSVSWYQQTPGQGLQFLFEYFSETQRNKGNFPGRFSGRQFSNSRSEMNVSTLELGDSALYLCASSLALAANTGELFFGEGSRLTVL.

The CDR3 sequence is CASRLNEGRNTEAFF. The CDR3 DNA is TGTGCCAGCAGGTTAAATGAGGGGAGGAACACTGAAGCTTTCTTT. The rearrangement links TRBV28 to TRBJ1-1; tentatively, D is TRBD1 (5 bases). This CDR3 region has 15 residues. Per germline, CDR1 MDHEN and CDR2 SYDVKM. Trimming removed 6 bases at V and 1 base at J, with 15 bases between.

The rearrangement links TRBV20-1 to TRBJ2-7; D tentatively reads TRBD1 or TRBD2 (5 bases each). Germline V gives CDR1 DFQATT, CDR2 SNEGSKA (reference sequence). The CDR3 loop spans 13 amino acids. Trimming left V 2 bases short and J 3 bases short, with 11 bases between. CDR3 sequence (DNA): TGCAGTGCTAGACCGGGACCATACTACGAGCAGTACTTC. Protein sequence: CSARPGPYYEQYF.

This clonotype has a count of ten or more. This sequence joins TRBV28 and TRBJ1-2; a weak D match, TRBD1 (5 bases). V was pared by 3 bases and J by 2 bases, with 19 bases between. This CDR3 is built from 17 residues. Germline V gives CDR1 MDHEN, CDR2 SYDVKM. For the CDR3, the DNA is TGTGCCAGCAGTTTGTCTTCTTCGGGGGGATGGAACTATGGCTACACCTTC. Translated, it gives CASSLSSSGGWNYGYTF.

The CDR3 loop is CASSQDSALEQFF. The CDR3 DNA sequence: TGTGCCAGCAGCCAAGATAGCGCACTTGAGCAGTTCTTC. The V gene is TRBV3-1, the J gene TRBJ2-1, with D perhaps TRBD2 (5 bases). Per germline, CDR1 LGHDT and CDR2 YNNKEL (reference sequence). V was trimmed by 0 bases and J by 9 bases, leaving 9 bases between them. The CDR3 contains 13 residues.

This sequence joins TRBV24-1 and TRBJ2-2; 13 nucleotides align to TRBD2. The germline V gene has CDR1 KGHDR and CDR2 SFDVKD. The CDR3 consists of 17 residues. After removal of 3 bases from V and 7 bases from J, the junction contained 7 bases not matched to a gene. In nucleotides, the CDR3 is TGTGCCACCAGTGATCTCGGGACTAGCGGGACGGACGGGGAGCTGTTTTTT. It encodes CATSDLGTSGTDGELFF.

The rearrangement links TRBV12-3 or TRBV12-4 to TRBJ2-1, with D maybe TRBD2 (5 bases). This CDR3 is 14 amino acids long. Deletions cut 2 bases from V and 3 bases from J, with 8 bases between. DNA for the CDR3: TGTGCCAGCAGTTTACGGGAAAGCTACAATGAGCAGTTCTTC. Translated: CASSLRESYNEQFF.

In its sample, this clonotype was seen many times. This chain connects TRBV12-3 or TRBV12-4 to TRBJ2-7, with 14 bases lining up with TRBD2. V gave up 5 bases and J gave up 2 bases; unmatched junction bases: 11. The CDR3 is made up of 18 amino acids. The CDR3 is CASSISGLAGVYTYEQYF. CDR3 in DNA: TGTGCCAGCAGTATATCGGGACTAGCGGGAGTCTATACCTACGAGCAGTACTTC.